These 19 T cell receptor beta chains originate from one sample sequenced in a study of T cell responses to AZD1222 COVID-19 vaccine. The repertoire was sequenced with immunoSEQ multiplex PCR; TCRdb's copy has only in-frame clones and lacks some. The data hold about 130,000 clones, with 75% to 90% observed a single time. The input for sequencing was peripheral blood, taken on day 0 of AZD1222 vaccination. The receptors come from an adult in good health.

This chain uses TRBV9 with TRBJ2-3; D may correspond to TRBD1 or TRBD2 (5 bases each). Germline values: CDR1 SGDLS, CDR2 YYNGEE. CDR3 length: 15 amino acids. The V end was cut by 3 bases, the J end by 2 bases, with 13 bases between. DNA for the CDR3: TGTGCCAGCAGCGCGGGACCGCCACCCACAGATACGCAGTATTTT. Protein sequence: CASSAGPPPTDTQYF.

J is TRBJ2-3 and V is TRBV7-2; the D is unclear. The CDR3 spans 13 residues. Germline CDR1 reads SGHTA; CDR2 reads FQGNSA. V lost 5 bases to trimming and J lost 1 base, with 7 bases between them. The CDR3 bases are TGTGCCAGCAGCCCGCGGCGCACAGATACGCAGTATTTT. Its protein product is CASSPRRTDTQYF.

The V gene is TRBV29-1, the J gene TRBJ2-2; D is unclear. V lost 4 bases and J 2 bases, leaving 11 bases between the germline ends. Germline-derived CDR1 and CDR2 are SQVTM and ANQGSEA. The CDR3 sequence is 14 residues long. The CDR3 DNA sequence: TGCAGCGTTGGGTGGACGGAAAACACCGGGGAGCTGTTTTTT. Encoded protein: CSVGWTENTGELFF.

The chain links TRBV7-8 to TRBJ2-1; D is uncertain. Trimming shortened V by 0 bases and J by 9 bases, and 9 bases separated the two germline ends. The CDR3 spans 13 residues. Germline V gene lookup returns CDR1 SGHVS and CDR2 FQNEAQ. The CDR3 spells CASSLAHKGEQFF. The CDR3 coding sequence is TGTGCCAGCAGCTTAGCCCACAAAGGTGAGCAGTTCTTC.

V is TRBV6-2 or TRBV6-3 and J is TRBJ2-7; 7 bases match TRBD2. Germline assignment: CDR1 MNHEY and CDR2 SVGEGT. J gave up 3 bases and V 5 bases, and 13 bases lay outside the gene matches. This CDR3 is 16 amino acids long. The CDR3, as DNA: TGTGCCAGCAGTCGCGGGGCGGGGGACCGCTTCTACGAGCAGTACTTC. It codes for CASSRGAGDRFYEQYF.

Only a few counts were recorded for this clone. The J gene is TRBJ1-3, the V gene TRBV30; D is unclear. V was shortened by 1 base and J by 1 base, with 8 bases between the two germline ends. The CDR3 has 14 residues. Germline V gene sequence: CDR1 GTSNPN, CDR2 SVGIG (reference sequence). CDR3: CAWSERASGNTIYF. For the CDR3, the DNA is TGTGCCTGGAGTGAAAGGGCATCTGGAAACACCATATATTTT. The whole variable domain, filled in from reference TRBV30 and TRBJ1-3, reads SQTIHQWPATLVQPVGSPLSLECTVEGTSNPNLYWYRQAAGRGLQLLFYSVGIGQISSEVPQNLSASRPQDRQFILSSKKLLLSDSGFYLCAWSERASGNTIYFGEGSWLTVV.

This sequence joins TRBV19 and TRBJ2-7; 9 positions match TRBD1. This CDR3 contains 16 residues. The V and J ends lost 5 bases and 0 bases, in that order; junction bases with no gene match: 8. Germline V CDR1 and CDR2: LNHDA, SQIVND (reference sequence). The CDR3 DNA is TGTGCCAGTAGTCCAAAGACAGGGGGGATCTCCTACGAGCAGTACTTC. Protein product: CASSPKTGGISYEQYF.

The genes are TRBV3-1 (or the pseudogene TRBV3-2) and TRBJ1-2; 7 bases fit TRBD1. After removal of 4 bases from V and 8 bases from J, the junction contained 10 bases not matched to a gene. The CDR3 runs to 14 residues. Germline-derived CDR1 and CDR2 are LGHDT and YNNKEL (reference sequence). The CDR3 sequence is CASSRDSGALGYTF. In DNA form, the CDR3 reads TGTGCCAGCAGCCGGGACAGCGGGGCTCTCGGCTACACCTTC.

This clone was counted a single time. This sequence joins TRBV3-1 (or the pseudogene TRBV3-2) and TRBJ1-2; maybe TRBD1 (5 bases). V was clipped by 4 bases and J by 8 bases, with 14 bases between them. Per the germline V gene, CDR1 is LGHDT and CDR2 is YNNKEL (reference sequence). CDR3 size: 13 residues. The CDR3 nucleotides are TGTGCCAGCAGCCCCGGGGGAGGGGTCGGCTACACCTTC. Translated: CASSPGGGVGYTF.

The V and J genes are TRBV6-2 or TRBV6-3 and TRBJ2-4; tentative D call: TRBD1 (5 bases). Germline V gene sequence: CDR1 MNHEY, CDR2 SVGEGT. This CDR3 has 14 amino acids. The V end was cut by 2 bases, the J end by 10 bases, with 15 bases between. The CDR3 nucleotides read TGTGCCAGCAGTTACGGTGGGCAGGGCGGAATTCAGTACTTC. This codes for CASSYGGQGGIQYF.

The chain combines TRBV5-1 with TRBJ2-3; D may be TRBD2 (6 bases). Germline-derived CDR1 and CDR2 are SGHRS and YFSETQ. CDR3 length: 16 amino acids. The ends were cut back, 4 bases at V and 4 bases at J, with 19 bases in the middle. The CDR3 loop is CASSQTFSSASDTQYF. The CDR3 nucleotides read TGCGCCAGCAGCCAAACTTTCTCTAGCGCGTCAGATACGCAGTATTTT.

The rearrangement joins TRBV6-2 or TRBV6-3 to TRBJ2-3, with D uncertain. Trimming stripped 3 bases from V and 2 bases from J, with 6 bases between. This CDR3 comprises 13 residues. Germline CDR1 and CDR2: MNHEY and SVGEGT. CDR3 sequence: CASSYFFTDTQYF. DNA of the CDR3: TGTGCCAGCAGTTATTTTTTCACAGATACGCAGTATTTT.

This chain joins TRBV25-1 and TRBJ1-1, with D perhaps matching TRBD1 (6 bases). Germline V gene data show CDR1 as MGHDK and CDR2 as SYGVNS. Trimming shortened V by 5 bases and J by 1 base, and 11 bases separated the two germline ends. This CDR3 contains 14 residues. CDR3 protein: CASSRGDTNTEAFF. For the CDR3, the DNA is TGTGCCAGCAGTCGGGGGGACACGAACACTGAAGCTTTCTTT.

CDR3 sequence (DNA): TGTGCCACCAGCAGAGGTCGAGCTGGAGATACGCAGTATTTT. This translates into CATSRGRAGDTQYF. The chain is built from TRBV15 and TRBJ2-3; the D is unclear. Deletions cut 1 base from V and 5 bases from J, with 10 bases between. The CDR3 is made up of 14 amino acids. Germline assignment: CDR1 LNHNV and CDR2 YYDKDF (reference sequence).

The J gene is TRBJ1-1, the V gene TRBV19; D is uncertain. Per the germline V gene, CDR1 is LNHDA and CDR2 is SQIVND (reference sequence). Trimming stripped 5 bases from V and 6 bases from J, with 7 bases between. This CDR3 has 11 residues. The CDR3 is CASSGGSEAFF. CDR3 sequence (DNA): TGTGCCAGTAGTGGCGGTTCTGAAGCTTTCTTT. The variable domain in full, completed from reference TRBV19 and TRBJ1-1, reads DGGITQSPKYLFRKEGQNVTLSCEQNLNHDAMYWYRQDPGQGLRLIYYSQIVNDFQKGDIAEGYSVSREKKESFPLTVTSAQKNPTAFYLCASSGGSEAFFGQGTRLTVV.

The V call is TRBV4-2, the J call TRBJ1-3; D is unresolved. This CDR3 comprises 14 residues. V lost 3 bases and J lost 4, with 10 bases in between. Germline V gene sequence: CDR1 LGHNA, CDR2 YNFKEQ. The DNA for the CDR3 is TGTGCCAGCAGCCAGATGGATAGGGGAAACACCATATATTTT. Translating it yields CASSQMDRGNTIYF.

The CDR3 loop is CASSRLGRPAGETQYF. CDR3 nucleotide sequence: TGTGCCAGCAGCCGGCTTGGGCGACCGGCGGGCGAGACCCAGTACTTC. V and J are TRBV27 and TRBJ2-5; a weak D match, TRBD2 (5 bases). The CDR3 is 16 amino acids. The germline CDR1 and CDR2 sequences are MNHEY and SMNVEV (reference sequence). V was cut by 6 bases and J by 5 bases, with 22 bases left in between.

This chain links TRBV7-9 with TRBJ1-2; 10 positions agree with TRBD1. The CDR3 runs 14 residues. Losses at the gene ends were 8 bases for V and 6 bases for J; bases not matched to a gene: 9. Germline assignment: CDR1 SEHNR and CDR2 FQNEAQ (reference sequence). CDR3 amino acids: CASDPGQGLHGYTF. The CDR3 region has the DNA TGTGCCAGCGACCCGGGACAGGGGTTGCATGGCTACACCTTC. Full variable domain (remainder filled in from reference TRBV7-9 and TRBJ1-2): DTGVSQNPRHKITKRGQNVTFRCDPISEHNRLYWYRQTLGQGPEFLTYFQNEAQLEKSRLLSDRFSAERPKGSFSTLEIQRTEQGDSAMYLCASDPGQGLHGYTFGSGTRLTVV.

For the CDR3, the DNA is TGTGCCAGCAGCCACTACCGGGACAGGACCCCGACTGGGGCCAACGTCCTGACTTTC. The encoded protein is CASSHYRDRTPTGANVLTF. The chain links TRBV5-6 to TRBJ2-6; 8 bases map to TRBD1. The germline gives CDR1 SGHDT, CDR2 YYEEEE. Trimming cost V 4 bases and J 2 bases; bases outside gene matches: 14. CDR3 length: 19 amino acids.